This TCR beta chain emerged from a study of shared clonotypes between healthy human individuals. Study findings and constraints: Only blood underwent sampling, and tissue repertoires likely differ. The sharing of 4.5% to 5% of naive CD4 clonotypes was seen across a few donors.

Original analysis: Junction-only sequences without quality scores were provided by ImmunoSEQ, so filtering was different. Measured with immunoSEQ multiplex PCR; TCRdb has only the in-frame clones, and not every one. V and J calls and clone size are those listed in that table; D and trimming were worked out from the DNA. The repertoire holds around 200,000 clones, with 65% to 80% as singletons. On this clone itself: Its specificity is not known.

Sequencing was carried out using memory CD4+ T cells sorted from blood. Subset indicated: CD45RA-negative fraction. The TCR was taken from a man aged 25-45 years in good health.

The CDR3 nucleotides read TGTGCCAGCAGCTTAGCCGGGATCTCTGGAAACACCATATATTTT. It specifies CASSLAGISGNTIYF. This chain uses TRBV7-8 with TRBJ1-3; no definite D call. V lost 0 bases and J lost 0, with 6 bases in between. CDR1 and CDR2 (germline): SGHVS, FQNEAQ. The CDR3 consists of 15 residues.